The 30 T cell receptor beta chains given below trace back to one sample, sequenced in a study of PD-1 blockade in mismatch repair-deficient tumors. Assay used: immunoSEQ multiplex PCR; TCRdb lists only in-frame clones, some missing. The sample gives around 110,000 clones, roughly 80% of which show up once; about 5.1% is in the top ten. This sample comprised peripheral blood, obtained about 60 weeks after starting pembrolizumab. The receptors originated from an adult with mismatch repair-deficient cancer.

This clone was observed once. The chain uses TRBV7-2 and TRBJ2-7, with D uncertain. The V end lost 0 bases, the J end lost 5 bases, and 8 bases lay between the germline ends. This CDR3 spans 13 amino acids. Germline V gene data show CDR1 as SGHTA and CDR2 as FQGNSA. The CDR3 DNA is TGTGCCAGCAGCTTAGCCGTCCAGGACGAGCAGTACTTC. The encoded protein is CASSLAVQDEQYF.

The chain couples TRBV25-1 to TRBJ1-3; unclear D gene. V was pared by 3 bases and J by 0 bases, with 6 bases between. Germline CDR1 and CDR2: MGHDK and SYGVNS. The CDR3 contains 14 residues. CDR3 sequence (DNA): TGTGCCAGCAGTGATGTGTCCTCTGGAAACACCATATATTTT. Translating it yields CASSDVSSGNTIYF.

The genes are TRBV6-1 and TRBJ1-2; tentative D call: TRBD1 (6 bases). Trimming pared 4 bases from V and 7 bases from J, leaving 10 bases between. The CDR3 spans 12 residues. The V gene's germline CDR1 is MNHNS and CDR2 SASEGT. The CDR3 protein is CASSGTAFGYTF. The CDR3 DNA reads TGTGCCAGCAGTGGGACAGCATTTGGCTACACCTTC.

V is TRBV13 and J is TRBJ2-3, with D perhaps being TRBD1 or TRBD2 (5 bases each). Trimming removed 0 bases from V and 2 bases from J, with 12 bases in between. Per germline, CDR1 PRHDT and CDR2 FYEKMQ (reference sequence). The CDR3 sequence is 16 residues long. The CDR3 sequence is CASSLGGETLTDTQYF. Here the CDR3 DNA reads TGTGCCAGCAGCTTAGGGGGGGAGACCCTCACAGATACGCAGTATTTT.

This chain connects TRBV9 to TRBJ2-3, with 8 bases fitting TRBD2. From germline, CDR1 is SGDLS and CDR2 YYNGEE. The CDR3 contains 16 residues. V was pared by 1 base and J by 2 bases, with 6 bases of the junction left unmatched. CDR3 DNA: TGTGCCAGCAGCGTAAAACCGGGACTAGTCACAGATACGCAGTATTTT. Its protein is CASSVKPGLVTDTQYF.

The CDR3 is CASSQGSGGMEETQYF. DNA of the CDR3: TGCGCCAGCAGCCAAGGGTCAGGGGGGATGGAGGAGACCCAGTACTTC. The J gene is TRBJ2-5, the V gene TRBV4-1; TRBD1 might be the D (7 bases). V was clipped by 1 base and J by 5 bases, with 17 bases between them. CDR3 length: 16 residues. Per germline, CDR1 MGHRA and CDR2 YSYEKL.

This clone was observed at least ten times. The chain combines TRBV11-3 with TRBJ2-2; D unclear. The CDR3 runs to 12 residues. The V end lost 2 bases, the J end lost 8 bases, and 6 bases lay between the germline ends. Germline CDR1 SGHNT, CDR2 YENEEA. The CDR3 DNA reads as TGTGCCAGCAGCTTAAGGTCGGGGGAGCTGTTTTTT. Translating it yields CASSLRSGELFF.

CDR3 DNA sequence: TGTGCCAGCAGTGCAACCGGACAGGGGGACCAAGAGACCCAGTACTTC. It encodes CASSATGQGDQETQYF. The chain joins TRBV6-1 to TRBJ2-5, with TRBD1 matching 10 bases. With 4 bases clipped from V and 0 bases from J, the junction kept 5 bases outside the gene matches. From germline, CDR1 is MNHNS and CDR2 SASEGT. The CDR3 covers 16 residues.

The rearrangement links TRBV6-5 to TRBJ2-7, with 8 bases aligning to TRBD2. The V segment lost 6 bases and the J segment 4 bases; nucleotides outside the gene matches: 11. The CDR3 is 15 residues long. CDR1 MNHEY and CDR2 SVGAGI come from the germline V gene. The CDR3 DNA reads as TGTGCCAGCAGATCTCCAGCGGGAGCGGGGTACGAGCAGTACTTC. Translated: CASRSPAGAGYEQYF.

The table lists this clone with a few counts. The rearrangement joins TRBV5-4 to TRBJ1-1; 7 bases are a match to TRBD1. Per the germline V gene, CDR1 is SGHNT and CDR2 is YYREEE (reference sequence). This CDR3 spans 13 amino acids. V lost 6 bases to trimming and J lost 4 bases; unmatched junction nucleotides: 6. The CDR3 loop reads CASISGQSTEAFF. In DNA, the CDR3 is TGTGCCAGCATCTCGGGACAGTCCACTGAAGCTTTCTTT.

The chain links TRBV21-1 to TRBJ2-7; the table's D call TRBD2 went unverified against the DNA. TRBV21-1 is deemed a pseudogene. The length of the CDR3 is 13 residues. The CDR3 loop is CASSLPADYEQYF. In DNA, the CDR3 is TGTGCCAGCAGCCTCCCGGCGGACTACGAGCAGTACTTC.

This rearrangement joins TRBV6-4 to TRBJ2-1, with D possibly being TRBD2 (6 bases). Trimming stripped 0 bases from V and 0 bases from J, with 15 bases between. Germline V gene lookup returns CDR1 MRHNA and CDR2 SNTAGT. The CDR3 is 18 amino acids. In nucleotides, the CDR3 is TGTGCCAGCAGTGACTCAATACGAAAGACTAGCTCCTACAATGAGCAGTTCTTC. The encoded protein is CASSDSIRKTSSYNEQFF.

CDR3 in DNA: TGTGCCAGCAGCCAACCTTTGGGACTGTCCCAGTACTTC. This encodes CASSQPLGLSQYF. This chain uses TRBV11-2 with TRBJ2-5, with D possibly TRBD2 on 6 matching bases. Germline lookup yields CDR1 SGHAT and CDR2 FQNNGV. Trimming took off 5 bases at V and 9 bases at J, with 16 bases between the two ends. CDR3 length: 13 residues.

The V gene is TRBV19, the J gene TRBJ2-6, with D perhaps TRBD2 (6 bases). This CDR3 region has 17 residues. Germline values: CDR1 LNHDA, CDR2 SQIVND (reference sequence). V was trimmed by 7 bases and J by 3 bases, leaving 19 bases between them. The CDR3, as DNA: TGTGCCAGTAAACGGTGGGGCGCCGGGGGTGGGGCCAACGTCCTGACTTTC. Protein: CASKRWGAGGGANVLTF.

The chain recombines TRBV6-5 with TRBJ2-3, with 8 positions matching TRBD2. After removal of 10 bases from V and 6 bases from J, the junction contained 3 bases not matched to a gene. CDR1 MNHEY and CDR2 SVGAGI come from the germline V gene. The CDR3 loop spans 11 amino acids. The CDR3 spells CATRLADTQYF. The CDR3 region has the DNA TGTGCCACCAGACTAGCGGATACGCAGTATTTT.

CDR3 nucleotide sequence: TGTGCCAGCAGTTTAGGGACAGGGGGCTTGGAGACCCAGTACTTC. Residues: CASSLGTGGLETQYF. The chain combines TRBV28 with TRBJ2-5, with 12 bases that match TRBD1. The CDR3 contains 15 residues. Germline CDR1 is MDHEN and CDR2 is SYDVKM. Trimming took 2 bases from V and 5 from J; bases not matched to a gene: 3.

This chain connects TRBV7-3 to TRBJ2-7; 15 bases are shared with TRBD2. The CDR3 extends over 16 amino acids. The V segment lost 5 bases and the J segment 7 bases; nucleotides outside the gene matches: 9. Germline CDR1 reads SGHTA; CDR2 reads FQGTGA. CDR3 sequence: CASSEWTSGRADEQYF. CDR3 nucleotide sequence: TGTGCCAGCAGCGAATGGACTAGCGGGAGGGCAGATGAGCAGTACTTC. The whole variable domain, remainder taken from reference TRBV7-3 and TRBJ2-7, is GAGVSQTPSNKVTEKGKYVELRCDPISGHTALYWYRQSLGQGPEFLIYFQGTGAADDSGLPNDRFFAVRPEGSVSTLKIQRTERGDSAVYLCASSEWTSGRADEQYFGPGTRLTVT.

The chain recombines TRBV5-4 with TRBJ1-5, with D tentatively TRBD1 (5 bases). From germline, CDR1 is SGHNT and CDR2 YYREEE (reference sequence). There are 15 residues in the CDR3. The V gene lost 4 bases and the J gene lost 3 bases, with 14 bases spanning the gap. The CDR3 loop is CASSLDPGLNQPQHF. In DNA, the CDR3 is TGTGCCAGCAGCCTGGACCCGGGGCTCAATCAGCCCCAGCATTTT. The full variable domain, its missing parts supplied by reference TRBV5-4 and TRBJ1-5, is ETGVTQSPTHLIKTRGQQVTLRCSSQSGHNTVSWYQQALGQGPQFIFQYYREEENGRGNFPPRFSGLQFPNYSSELNVNALELDDSALYLCASSLDPGLNQPQHFGDGTRLSIL.

The chain employs TRBV5-1 and TRBJ1-1; 8 bases agree with TRBD1. The CDR3 is 13 residues long. Per germline, CDR1 SGHRS and CDR2 YFSETQ. Unmatched junction bases numbered 4, after V lost 4 bases and J lost 5 bases. The CDR3 region is CASSPGGRTEAFF. The CDR3 DNA is TGCGCCAGCAGCCCAGGGGGCCGGACTGAAGCTTTCTTT. Full variable domain (outside the CDR3, taken from reference TRBV5-1 and TRBJ1-1): KAGVTQTPRYLIKTRGQQVTLSCSPISGHRSVSWYQQTPGQGLQFLFEYFSETQRNKGNFPGRFSGRQFSNSRSEMNVSTLELGDSALYLCASSPGGRTEAFFGQGTRLTVV.

The chain uses TRBV7-8 and TRBJ2-7, with D possibly matching TRBD2 (6 bases). Trimming shortened V by 5 bases and J by 3 bases, and 14 bases separated the two germline ends. The CDR3 sequence is 14 residues long. CDR1 is SGHVS and CDR2 is FQNEAQ in the germline V gene. The CDR3 DNA follows: TGTGCCAGCAGCCCGGGACTCCTTGGCTACGAGCAGTACTTC. As protein: CASSPGLLGYEQYF.

This rearrangement joins TRBV5-4 to TRBJ1-3; D is unresolved. Trimming took off 2 bases at V and 0 bases at J, with 6 bases between the two ends. Germline CDR1 and CDR2: SGHNT and YYREEE (reference sequence). The CDR3 consists of 14 residues. This chain's CDR3 is CASSLGSSGNTIYF. CDR3 DNA: TGTGCCAGCAGCTTAGGGAGCTCTGGAAACACCATATATTTT.

This clone was seen just once. The chain is built from TRBV30 and TRBJ2-1; D not resolved. V was pared by 0 bases and J by 12 bases, with 12 bases between. CDR1 is GTSNPN and CDR2 is SVGIG in the germline V gene (reference sequence). CDR3 length equals 12 residues. CDR3 sequence reads: CAWSVLSSSQFF. In DNA form, the CDR3 reads TGTGCCTGGAGTGTACTGAGCAGCTCGCAGTTCTTC.

The chain is built from TRBV18 and TRBJ2-2; D gene ambiguous. V gave up 2 bases and J gave up 5 bases, with 9 bases separating them. The CDR3 has 14 residues. CDR1 KGHSH and CDR2 LQKENI come from the germline V gene. The CDR3 DNA sequence: TGTGCCAGCTCACCAGACAAAATAACCGGGGAGCTGTTTTTT. Protein: CASSPDKITGELFF.

The chain carries TRBV21-1 and TRBJ1-5; the table's D call, TRBD1, has no DNA check behind it. TRBV21-1 represents a pseudogene. The length of the CDR3 is 19 residues. This CDR3 is CASSRKVKGQNTSNQPQHF. CDR3 bases: TGTGCCAGCAGTCGAAAGGTAAAGGGACAGAATACGTCAAATCAGCCCCAGCATTTT.

The rearrangement joins TRBV7-9 to TRBJ1-3; D not resolved. The CDR3 has 16 amino acids. Trimming shortened V by 5 bases and J by 4 bases, and 18 bases separated the two germline ends. CDR1 and CDR2 from the germline V gene are SEHNR and FQNEAQ (reference sequence). This CDR3 reads CASSTAPGLEGNTIYF. The CDR3, as DNA: TGTGCCAGCAGCACCGCCCCCGGGTTAGAAGGAAACACCATATATTTT.

This clone was found a few times. The chain carries TRBV30 and TRBJ1-4; no clear D. The CDR3 is made up of 12 amino acids. Germline values: CDR1 GTSNPN, CDR2 SVGIG (reference sequence). Trimming removed 3 bases from V and 4 bases from J, with 6 bases in between. The CDR3 nucleotides read TGTGCCTGGAGCGGACGTAATGAAAAACTGTTTTTT. As protein: CAWSGRNEKLFF.

The chain is built from TRBV30 and TRBJ1-4; D gene uncertain. Germline values: CDR1 GTSNPN, CDR2 SVGIG (reference sequence). V dropped 2 bases and J dropped 6 bases, with 13 bases sitting between them. The CDR3 spans 14 residues. CDR3 protein: CAWSSRIVDEKLFF. For the CDR3, the DNA is TGTGCCTGGAGTAGCAGGATAGTTGATGAAAAACTGTTTTTT.

The chain couples TRBV6-4 to TRBJ2-3; 8 nucleotides align to TRBD1. CDR1 is MRHNA, CDR2 SNTAGT, per germline. The length of the CDR3 is 16 residues. V lost 8 bases to trimming and J lost 2 bases; unmatched junction nucleotides: 12. This chain's CDR3 is CASPTSDRVPTDTQYF. The DNA of the CDR3 is TGTGCCAGCCCTACCTCGGACAGGGTCCCCACAGATACGCAGTATTTT.

CDR3 nucleotide sequence: TGCAGCGTTGAAGGGGCAGAACGTTACGAGCAGTACTTC. It encodes CSVEGAERYEQYF. V usage is TRBV29-1 and J usage is TRBJ2-7; D is undetermined. V was clipped by 1 base and J by 4 bases, with 11 bases between them. CDR3 size: 13 residues. Germline V gene sequence: CDR1 SQVTM, CDR2 ANQGSEA.

The V call is TRBV9, the J call TRBJ2-1, with 8 bases lining up with TRBD2. The V gene end was trimmed by 4 bases and the J gene end by 4 bases; junction bases not matched to a gene: 13. Germline loops: CDR1 SGDLS, CDR2 YYNGEE. The CDR3 is 17 amino acids. CDR3 protein: CASSLETSGSLYNEQFF. CDR3 DNA: TGTGCCAGCAGCCTGGAAACTAGCGGAAGCCTTTACAATGAGCAGTTCTTC.